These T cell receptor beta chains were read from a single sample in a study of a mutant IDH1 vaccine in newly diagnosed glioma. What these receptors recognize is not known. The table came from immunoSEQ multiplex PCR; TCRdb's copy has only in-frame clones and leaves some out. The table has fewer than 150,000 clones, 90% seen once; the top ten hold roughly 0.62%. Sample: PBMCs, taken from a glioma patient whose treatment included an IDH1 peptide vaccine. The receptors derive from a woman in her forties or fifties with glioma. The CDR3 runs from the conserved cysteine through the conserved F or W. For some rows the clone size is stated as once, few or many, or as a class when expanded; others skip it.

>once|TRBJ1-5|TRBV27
CASSRRPTQESNQPQHF
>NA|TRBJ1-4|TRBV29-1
CSVAGPSGRNNEKLFF
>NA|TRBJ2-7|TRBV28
CASSFVRDSGSYEQYF
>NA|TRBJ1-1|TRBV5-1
CASSLGTGATEAFF
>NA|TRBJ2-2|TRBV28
CASSLTSGVNGELFF
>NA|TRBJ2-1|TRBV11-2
CASRRDFYNEQFF
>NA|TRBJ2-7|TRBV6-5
CASSYRYRTSGEQYF
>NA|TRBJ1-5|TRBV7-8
CASSLARNQPQHF
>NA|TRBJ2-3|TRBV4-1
CASSSTLAGSEADTQYF
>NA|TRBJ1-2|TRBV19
CASSIGTDYGYTF
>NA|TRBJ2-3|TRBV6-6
CASRPSSGRYTQYF
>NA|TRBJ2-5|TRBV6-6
CASKMGHETQYF
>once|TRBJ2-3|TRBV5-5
CASSLFRTDTQYF
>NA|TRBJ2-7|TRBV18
CASSPQPDRDSYEQYF
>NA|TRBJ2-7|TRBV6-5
CASRGRGTGWDEQYF
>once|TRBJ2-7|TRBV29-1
CSVRTGGGSYEQYF
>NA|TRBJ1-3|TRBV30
CAWSYGNTIYF
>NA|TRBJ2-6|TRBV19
CASSIGGGSGANVLTF
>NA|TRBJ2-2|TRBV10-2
CASSEEREISWELFF
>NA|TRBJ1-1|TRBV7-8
CASSRGGGPEAFF
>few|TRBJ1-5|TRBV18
CASSPQGTRSNQPQHF
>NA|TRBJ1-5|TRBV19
CASSVSGRNQPQHF
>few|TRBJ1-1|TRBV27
CASSLSPGRGTEAFF
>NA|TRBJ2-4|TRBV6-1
CASSNRDSGNIQYF
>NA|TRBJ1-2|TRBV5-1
CASSLGRLLYGYTF